Given below is one T cell receptor beta chain in context. Its antigen is unidentified. This record comes from a study of T cells in Graves' hyperthyroidism and ophthalmopathy. Graves' hyperthyroidism showing no ophthalmopathy progression within 18 months was considered stable. Patients between 18 and 65 years old had hyperthyroidism, newly diagnosed and lasting under 2 months. Amplified TCR beta CDR3 regions derived from RNA transcripts. Researchers ran a first-round RT-PCR on the TCR CDR3 using the HTBI primer set. TCRdb ran MiXCR on the multiplex PCR reads and lists one entry per CDR3 protein. The repertoire consists of fewer than 850,000 distinct CDR3 sequences, with approximately 15% occurring once and the leading ten covering about a sixth. Study outcomes and limitations: From stable hyperthyroidism, ophthalmopathy was set apart by a 13 V-J model.

This TCR was recovered from a man over 45 with Graves' hyperthyroidism. The sample consisted of blood.

The DNA of the CDR3 is TGTGCCATGACTAGCGGGAGGGGCTACGAGCAGTACTTC. Amino acid sequence: CAMTSGRGYEQYF. V is TRBV10-3 and J is TRBJ2-7; 14 bases match TRBD2. The CDR3 loop spans 13 amino acids. V was clipped by 9 bases and J by 3 bases; unmatched bases: 1. CDR1 is ENHRY, CDR2 SYGVKD, per germline.